This note documents a single T cell receptor beta chain sequence. Its antigen is undetermined. With 1 base removed from V and 1 base from J, the gap between germline ends came to 14 bases. The germline V gene encodes CDR1 SGHDN and CDR2 FVKESK. The CDR3 runs to 17 residues. Sequencing used immunoSEQ multiplex PCR; TCRdb keeps in-frame clones, though not all of them. The table lists some 50,000 clones, around three fifths of them singletons, with approximately 28% in the top ten. This specimen belongs to a study of cytotoxic CD8 clonotypes in ibrutinib-treated CLL. Study conclusions and caveats: The study found public clonotypes uncommon, contracting or stable on treatment.

The chain carries TRBV14 and TRBJ1-3; possibly TRBD1 for D (6 bases). Sequencing was performed on PBMCs, taken after 24 months of ibrutinib treatment. The receptor's source is a human donor with chronic lymphocytic leukemia. CDR3 nucleotide sequence: TGTGCCAGCAGCCAAGTCGGTCGCAGGGGATCTGGAAACACCATATATTTT. Its translation: CASSQVGRRGSGNTIYF.